This T cell receptor beta chain was captured in a study of T-cell reconstitution after alpha-beta-depleted transplantation in children. The V gene's germline CDR1 is SQVTM and CDR2 ANQGSEA. Unmatched junction bases numbered 5, after V lost 6 bases and J lost 4 bases. The CDR3 is 12 amino acids. TCRbeta library construction was performed incorporating unique molecular identifiers. Using its own MiXCR run on the PCR reads, TCRdb lists one record per CDR3 protein. The sample lists around 300,000 distinct CDR3 sequences, approximately 10% occurring once. This clonotype appeared many times. Antigen unknown. Study outcomes and limitations: The study traced high day-60 TCRbeta diversity in some patients to surviving recipient T cells and thymic progenitors. One year after transplant, T-cell counts and diversity came mostly from newly produced T cells. Expanded graft clones, several hundred of them, were reportedly the source of alpha-beta T cells about two months after transplant.

This chain uses TRBV29-1 with TRBJ1-2, with 7 bases matching TRBD1. The TCR originated in a male patient aged 2 to 9 who had a stem cell transplant for chronic granulomatous disease, so the T cells may come from the graft donor. This specimen consisted of peripheral blood, obtained 180 days after TCRalphabeta/CD19-depleted stem cell transplant. The DNA of the CDR3 is TGCAGCGTCACCGGGACAGCCTATGGCTACACCTTC. It codes for CSVTGTAYGYTF.